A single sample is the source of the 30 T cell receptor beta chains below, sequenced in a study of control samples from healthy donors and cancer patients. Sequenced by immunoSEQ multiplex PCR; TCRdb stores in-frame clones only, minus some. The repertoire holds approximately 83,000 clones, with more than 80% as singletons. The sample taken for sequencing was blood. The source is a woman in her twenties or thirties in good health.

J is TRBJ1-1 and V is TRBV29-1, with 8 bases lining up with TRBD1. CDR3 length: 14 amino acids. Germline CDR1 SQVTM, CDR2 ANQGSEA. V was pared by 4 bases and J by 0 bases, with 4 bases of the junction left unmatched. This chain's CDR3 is CSVAARGLNTEAFF. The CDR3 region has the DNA TGCAGCGTTGCCGCCAGGGGGCTGAACACTGAAGCTTTCTTT.

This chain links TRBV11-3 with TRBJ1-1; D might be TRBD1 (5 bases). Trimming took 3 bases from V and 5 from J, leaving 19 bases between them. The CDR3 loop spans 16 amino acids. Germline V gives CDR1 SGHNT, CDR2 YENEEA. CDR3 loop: CASSLNRWGTRTEAFF. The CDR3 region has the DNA TGTGCCAGCAGCTTGAATAGGTGGGGGACGAGGACTGAAGCTTTCTTT.

CDR3 sequence: CASGWGIDYGYTF. CDR3 nucleotide sequence: TGTGCTAGTGGTTGGGGAATTGACTATGGCTACACCTTC. This chain links TRBV12-5 with TRBJ1-2; D is uncertain. The CDR3 runs to 13 residues. Trimming took 4 bases from V and 3 from J, leaving 9 bases between them. Germline lookup yields CDR1 LGHNT and CDR2 FRNRAP.

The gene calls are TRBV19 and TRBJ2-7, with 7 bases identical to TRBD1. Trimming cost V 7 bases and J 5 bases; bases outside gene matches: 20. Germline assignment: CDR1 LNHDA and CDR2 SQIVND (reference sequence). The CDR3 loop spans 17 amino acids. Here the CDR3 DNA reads TGTGCCAGTAAGACCCGGGCCGGGACAGTATCCGAGGACGAGCAGTACTTC. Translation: CASKTRAGTVSEDEQYF.

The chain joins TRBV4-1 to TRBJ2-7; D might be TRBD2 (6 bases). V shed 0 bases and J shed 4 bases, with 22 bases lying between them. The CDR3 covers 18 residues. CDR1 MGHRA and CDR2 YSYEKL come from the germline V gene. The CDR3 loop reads CASSQDPQRRAVGYEQYF. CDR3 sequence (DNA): TGCGCCAGCAGCCAAGACCCCCAGCGGAGGGCAGTAGGGTACGAGCAGTACTTC.

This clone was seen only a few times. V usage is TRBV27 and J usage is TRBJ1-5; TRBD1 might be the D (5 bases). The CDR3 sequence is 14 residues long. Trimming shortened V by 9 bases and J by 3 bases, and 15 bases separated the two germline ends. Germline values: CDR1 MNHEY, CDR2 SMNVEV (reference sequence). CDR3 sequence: CASGMTAFNQPQHF. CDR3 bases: TGTGCCAGTGGAATGACAGCCTTCAATCAGCCCCAGCATTTT.

CDR3 sequence (DNA): TGTGCCAGCAGTTTGGGACGTTCGTACGAGCAGTACTTC. The encoded protein is CASSLGRSYEQYF. The chain employs TRBV28 and TRBJ2-7; the D gene could be TRBD1 or TRBD2 (5 bases each). CDR1 and CDR2 (germline): MDHEN, SYDVKM. Deletions cut 3 bases from V and 4 bases from J, with 10 bases between. The CDR3 has 13 residues.

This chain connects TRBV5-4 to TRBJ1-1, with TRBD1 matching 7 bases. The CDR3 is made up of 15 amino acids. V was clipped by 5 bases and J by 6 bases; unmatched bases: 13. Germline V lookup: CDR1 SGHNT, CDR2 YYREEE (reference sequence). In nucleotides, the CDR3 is TGTGCCAGCAGGAACCGACAGGGTCCCAGTTCTGAAGCTTTCTTT. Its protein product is CASRNRQGPSSEAFF.

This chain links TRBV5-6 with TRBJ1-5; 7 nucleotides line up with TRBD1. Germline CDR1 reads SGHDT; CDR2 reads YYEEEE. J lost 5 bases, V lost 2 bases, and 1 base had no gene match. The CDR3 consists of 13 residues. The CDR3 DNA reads TGTGCCAGCAGCTTCCAGGGGGATCAGCCCCAGCATTTT. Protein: CASSFQGDQPQHF. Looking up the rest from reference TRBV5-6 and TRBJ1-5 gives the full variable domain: DAGVTQSPTHLIKTRGQQVTLRCSPKSGHDTVSWYQQALGQGPQFIFQYYEEEERQRGNFPDRFSGHQFPNYSSELNVNALLLGDSALYLCASSFQGDQPQHFGDGTRLSIL.

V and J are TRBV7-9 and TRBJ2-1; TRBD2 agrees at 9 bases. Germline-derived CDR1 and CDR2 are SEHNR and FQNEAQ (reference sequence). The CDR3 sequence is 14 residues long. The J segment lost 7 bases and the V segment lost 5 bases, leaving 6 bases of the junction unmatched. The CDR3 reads CASSPTSGWNEQFF. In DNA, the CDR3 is TGTGCCAGCAGCCCCACTAGCGGGTGGAATGAGCAGTTCTTC.

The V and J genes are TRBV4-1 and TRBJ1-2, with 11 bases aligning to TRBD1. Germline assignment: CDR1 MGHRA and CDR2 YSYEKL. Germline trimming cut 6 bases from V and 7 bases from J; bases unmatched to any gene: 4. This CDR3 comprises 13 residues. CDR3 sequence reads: CASRRTGGFGYTF. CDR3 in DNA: TGCGCCAGCAGACGGACAGGGGGCTTTGGCTACACCTTC.

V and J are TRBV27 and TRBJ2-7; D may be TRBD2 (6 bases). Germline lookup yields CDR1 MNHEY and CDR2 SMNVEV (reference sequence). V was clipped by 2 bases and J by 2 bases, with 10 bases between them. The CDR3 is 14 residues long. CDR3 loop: CASSLQRLAYEQYF. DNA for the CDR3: TGTGCCAGCAGTTTACAAAGACTAGCCTACGAGCAGTACTTC.

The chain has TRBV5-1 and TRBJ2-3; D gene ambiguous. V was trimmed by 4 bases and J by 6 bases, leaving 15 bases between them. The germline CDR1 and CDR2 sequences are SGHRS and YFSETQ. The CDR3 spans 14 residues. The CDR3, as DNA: TGCGCCAGCAGCGGAGATAGCTCGTTGGATACGCAGTATTTT. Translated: CASSGDSSLDTQYF. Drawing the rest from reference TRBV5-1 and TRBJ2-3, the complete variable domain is KAGVTQTPRYLIKTRGQQVTLSCSPISGHRSVSWYQQTPGQGLQFLFEYFSETQRNKGNFPGRFSGRQFSNSRSEMNVSTLELGDSALYLCASSGDSSLDTQYFGPGTRLTVL.

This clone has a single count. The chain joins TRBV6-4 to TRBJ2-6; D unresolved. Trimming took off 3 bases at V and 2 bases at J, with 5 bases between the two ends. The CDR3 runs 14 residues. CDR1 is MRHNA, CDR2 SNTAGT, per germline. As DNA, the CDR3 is TGTGCCAGCAGTGAAGGAGCTGGGGCCAACGTCCTGACTTTC. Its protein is CASSEGAGANVLTF.

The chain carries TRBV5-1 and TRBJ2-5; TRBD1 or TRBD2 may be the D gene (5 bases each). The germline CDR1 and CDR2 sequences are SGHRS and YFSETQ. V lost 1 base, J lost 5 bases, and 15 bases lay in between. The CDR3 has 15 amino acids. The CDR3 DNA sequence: TGCGCCAGCAGCTTGTCCGGGGACCCAAGGGAGACCCAGTACTTC. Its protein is CASSLSGDPRETQYF.

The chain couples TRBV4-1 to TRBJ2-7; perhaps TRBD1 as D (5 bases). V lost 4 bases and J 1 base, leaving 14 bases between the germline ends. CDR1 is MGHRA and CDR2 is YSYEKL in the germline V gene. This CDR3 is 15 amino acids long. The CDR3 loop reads CASSPTEDTSYEQYF. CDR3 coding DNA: TGCGCCAGCAGCCCCACTGAGGACACGTCCTACGAGCAGTACTTC.

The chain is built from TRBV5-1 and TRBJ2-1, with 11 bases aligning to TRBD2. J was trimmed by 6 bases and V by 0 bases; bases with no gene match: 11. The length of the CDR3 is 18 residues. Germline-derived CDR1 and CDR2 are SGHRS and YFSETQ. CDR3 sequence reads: CASSLAGSGRGIGNEQFF. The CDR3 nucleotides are TGCGCCAGCAGCTTGGCCGGTAGCGGGAGGGGTATCGGCAATGAGCAGTTCTTC.

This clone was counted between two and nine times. The CDR3 nucleotides are TGTGCCAGCAGTGAGGGACGGGGGAATGAAAAACTGTTTTTT. This encodes CASSEGRGNEKLFF. The chain recombines TRBV6-1 with TRBJ1-4; a possible D gene is TRBD1 (5 bases). The CDR3 loop spans 14 amino acids. Germline CDR1 MNHNS, CDR2 SASEGT. Deletions cut 3 bases from V and 5 bases from J, with 10 bases between.

The chain's CDR3 is CASSRTGGSLYEQYF. The DNA for the CDR3 is TGTGCCAGCAGCCGGACAGGGGGCTCTCTCTACGAGCAGTACTTC. The V and J genes are TRBV6-5 and TRBJ2-7, with 11 bases lining up with TRBD1. Germline V gives CDR1 MNHEY, CDR2 SVGAGI. This CDR3 contains 15 residues. With V trimmed by 6 bases and J by 3 bases, 7 bases remained unmatched.

CDR3 DNA: TGTGCCAGCTCTTCAACGGGACAGGGGAAAGGCGAGCAGTACTTC. Amino acid sequence: CASSSTGQGKGEQYF. The chain combines TRBV18 with TRBJ2-7, with 10 bases identical to TRBD1. Germline V gene lookup returns CDR1 KGHSH and CDR2 LQKENI. The CDR3 has 15 amino acids. The trim removed 6 bases at V and 6 bases at J, leaving 11 bases unmatched.

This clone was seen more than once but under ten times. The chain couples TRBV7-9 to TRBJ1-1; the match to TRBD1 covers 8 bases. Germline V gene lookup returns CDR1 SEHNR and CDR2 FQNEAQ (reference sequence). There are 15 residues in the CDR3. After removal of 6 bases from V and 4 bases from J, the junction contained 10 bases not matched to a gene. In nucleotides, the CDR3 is TGTGCCAGCAGTTCACCCGGGACAGGAGGCACTGAAGCTTTCTTT. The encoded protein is CASSSPGTGGTEAFF.

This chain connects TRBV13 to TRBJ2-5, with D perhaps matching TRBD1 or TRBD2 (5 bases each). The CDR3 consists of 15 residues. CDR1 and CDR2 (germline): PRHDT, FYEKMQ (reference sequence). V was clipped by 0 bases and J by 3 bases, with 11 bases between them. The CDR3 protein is CASSLGTLGEETQYF. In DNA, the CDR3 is TGTGCCAGCAGCTTAGGCACCCTGGGGGAAGAGACCCAGTACTTC.

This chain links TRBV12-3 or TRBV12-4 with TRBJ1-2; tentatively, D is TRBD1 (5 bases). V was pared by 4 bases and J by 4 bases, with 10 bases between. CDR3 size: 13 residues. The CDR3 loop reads CASSSGGGYGYTF. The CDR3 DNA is TGTGCCAGCAGTTCTGGGGGTGGCTATGGCTACACCTTC.

Here the CDR3 DNA reads TGCGCCAGCAGCCAAGTCCTGACAGGGAACACTGAAGCTTTCTTT. This encodes CASSQVLTGNTEAFF. The chain links TRBV4-1 to TRBJ1-1; possible D gene TRBD1, 6 bases. This CDR3 has 15 amino acids. Trimming left V 1 base short and J 1 base short, with 10 bases between. Germline V lookup: CDR1 MGHRA, CDR2 YSYEKL.

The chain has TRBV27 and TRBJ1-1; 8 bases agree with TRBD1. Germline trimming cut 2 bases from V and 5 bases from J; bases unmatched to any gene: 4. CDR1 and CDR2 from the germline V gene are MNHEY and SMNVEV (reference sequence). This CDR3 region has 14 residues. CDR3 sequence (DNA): TGTGCCAGCAGTTTACAGGGGGCGCGGACTGAAGCTTTCTTT. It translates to CASSLQGARTEAFF.

Here the CDR3 DNA reads TGTGCCAGCAGCTTAGCGTCCAGGGGGGAGCAGTACTTC. It encodes CASSLASRGEQYF. The chain joins TRBV7-8 to TRBJ2-7; TRBD1 matches 7 bases. CDR1 is SGHVS, CDR2 FQNEAQ, per germline. The CDR3 covers 13 residues. Unmatched junction bases numbered 3, after V lost 0 bases and J lost 7 bases. Full variable domain (rest looked up from reference TRBV7-8 and TRBJ2-7): GAGVSQSPRYKVAKRGQDVALRCDPISGHVSLFWYQQALGQGPEFLTYFQNEAQLDKSGLPSDRFFAERPEGSVSTLKIQRTQQEDSAVYLCASSLASRGEQYFGPGTRLTVT.

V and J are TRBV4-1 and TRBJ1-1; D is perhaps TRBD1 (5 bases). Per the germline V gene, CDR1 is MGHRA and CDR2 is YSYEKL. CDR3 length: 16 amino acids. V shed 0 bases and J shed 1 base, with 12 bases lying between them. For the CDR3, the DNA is TGCGCCAGCAGCCAAGACATCATCGGGGGGAACACTGAAGCTTTCTTT. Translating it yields CASSQDIIGGNTEAFF.

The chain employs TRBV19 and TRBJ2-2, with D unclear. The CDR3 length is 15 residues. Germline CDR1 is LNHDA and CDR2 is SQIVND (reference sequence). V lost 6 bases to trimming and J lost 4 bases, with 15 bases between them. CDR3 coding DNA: TGTGCCAGTAGCACCGGGTCCTTAATCACCGGGGAGCTGTTTTTT. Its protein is CASSTGSLITGELFF.

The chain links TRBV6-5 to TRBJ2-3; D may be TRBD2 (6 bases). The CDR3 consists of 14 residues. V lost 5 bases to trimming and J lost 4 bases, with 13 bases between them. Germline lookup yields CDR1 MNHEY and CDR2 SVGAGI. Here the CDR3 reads CASSPRTNPDTQYF. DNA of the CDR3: TGTGCCAGCAGTCCCCGGACTAACCCAGATACGCAGTATTTT.

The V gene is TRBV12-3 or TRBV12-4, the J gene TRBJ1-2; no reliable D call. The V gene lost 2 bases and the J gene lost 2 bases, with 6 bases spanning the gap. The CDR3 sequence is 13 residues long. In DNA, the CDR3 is TGTGCCAGCAGTTTACTAGGGAACTATGGCTACACCTTC. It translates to CASSLLGNYGYTF.